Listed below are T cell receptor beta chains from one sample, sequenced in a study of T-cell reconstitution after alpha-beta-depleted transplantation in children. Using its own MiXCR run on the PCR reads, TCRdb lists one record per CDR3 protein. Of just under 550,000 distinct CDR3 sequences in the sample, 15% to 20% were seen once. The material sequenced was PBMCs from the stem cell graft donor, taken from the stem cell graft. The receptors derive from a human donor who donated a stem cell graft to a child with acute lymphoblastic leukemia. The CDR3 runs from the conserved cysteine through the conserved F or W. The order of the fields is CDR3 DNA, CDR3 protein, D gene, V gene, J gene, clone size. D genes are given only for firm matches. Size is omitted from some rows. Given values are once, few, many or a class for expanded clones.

CDR3nt: TGCGCCAGCAGCTCTGACAGCTCTGGAAACACCATATATTTT
CDR3aa: CASSSDSSGNTIYF
d_gene: .
v_gene: TRBV5-1
j_gene: TRBJ1-3
abundance: many

CDR3nt: TGTGCCAGCAGTTTAGTTTCGGGGGTGGGCCAGCCCCAGCATTTT
CDR3aa: CASSLVSGVGQPQHF
d_gene: .
v_gene: TRBV12-3/TRBV12-4
j_gene: TRBJ1-5
abundance: many

CDR3nt: TGCAGTGCTAGTGGGACAGGGATGAAGAGCAATCAGCCCCAGCATTTT
CDR3aa: CSASGTGMKSNQPQHF
d_gene: TRBD1
v_gene: TRBV20-1
j_gene: TRBJ1-5
abundance: .

CDR3nt: TGTGCCAGCAGCATATCGGGACAGAACACCGGGGAGCTGTTTTTT
CDR3aa: CASSISGQNTGELFF
d_gene: .
v_gene: TRBV7-3
j_gene: TRBJ2-2
abundance: few

CDR3nt: TGTGCCAGCTCACCAGGGGTATATGAGCAGTTCTTC
CDR3aa: CASSPGVYEQFF
d_gene: .
v_gene: TRBV18
j_gene: TRBJ2-1
abundance: .

CDR3nt: TGTGCCAGCAGCTTACCCCCGGGACAGGCGACAGATACGCAGTATTTT
CDR3aa: CASSLPPGQATDTQYF
d_gene: TRBD1
v_gene: TRBV7-8
j_gene: TRBJ2-3
abundance: .

CDR3nt: TGCAGCGTTGAAGATTTGGGGGTCCTCACTGAAGCTTTCTTT
CDR3aa: CSVEDLGVLTEAFF
d_gene: .
v_gene: TRBV29-1
j_gene: TRBJ1-1
abundance: few

CDR3nt: TGTGCCTTCTCCCCTCCTTTAAGGCTATTAGACATTCGGAACACTGAAGCTTTCTTT
CDR3aa: CAFSPPLRLLDIRNTEAFF
d_gene: .
v_gene: TRBV2
j_gene: TRBJ1-1
abundance: .

CDR3nt: TGTGCCAGCAGCTCCCGTTGGTTCGGCGAGCAGTTCTTC
CDR3aa: CASSSRWFGEQFF
d_gene: .
v_gene: TRBV7-9
j_gene: TRBJ2-1
abundance: .

CDR3nt: TGTGCCAGGGGACAGACCTTAAATAACTATGGCTACACCTTC
CDR3aa: CARGQTLNNYGYTF
d_gene: TRBD1
v_gene: TRBV2
j_gene: TRBJ1-2
abundance: .

CDR3nt: TGTGCCAGCAGCTTACAGGGGGCGCCCCTAGAGACCCAGTACTTC
CDR3aa: CASSLQGAPLETQYF
d_gene: TRBD1
v_gene: TRBV7-9
j_gene: TRBJ2-5
abundance: .

CDR3nt: TGCGCCAGCAGCCCCGGGGACTCGAAAGGGCATGAGCAGTTCTTC
CDR3aa: CASSPGDSKGHEQFF
d_gene: .
v_gene: TRBV5-1
j_gene: TRBJ2-1
abundance: few

CDR3nt: TGTGCCAGCAGCCACTCCGGCGACTACAATGAGCAGTTCTTC
CDR3aa: CASSHSGDYNEQFF
d_gene: .
v_gene: TRBV3-1
j_gene: TRBJ2-1
abundance: .

CDR3nt: TGTGCCATCAGTACAGGTATTGCGAACGAGCAGTACTTC
CDR3aa: CAISTGIANEQYF
d_gene: .
v_gene: TRBV10-3
j_gene: TRBJ2-7
abundance: few

CDR3nt: TGCGCCAGCAGCCACGGCACAGGGGACAGGGCCACGGGCACTGAAGCTTTCTTT
CDR3aa: CASSHGTGDRATGTEAFF
d_gene: TRBD1
v_gene: TRBV4-1
j_gene: TRBJ1-1
abundance: few

CDR3nt: TGCAGCCTGTGGGCGGGAGAGTACAATGAGCAGTTCTTC
CDR3aa: CSLWAGEYNEQFF
d_gene: TRBD2
v_gene: TRBV29-1
j_gene: TRBJ2-1
abundance: .

CDR3nt: TGTGCCAGCAGTTGGGTTCTTCCGGGACAGGGATTTATGAACACTGAAGCTTTCTTT
CDR3aa: CASSWVLPGQGFMNTEAFF
d_gene: TRBD1
v_gene: TRBV27
j_gene: TRBJ1-1
abundance: few

CDR3nt: TGTGCCAGCAGCTTGAAAGGGGGACCCAACTATGGCTACACCTTC
CDR3aa: CASSLKGGPNYGYTF
d_gene: .
v_gene: TRBV5-8
j_gene: TRBJ1-2
abundance: .

CDR3nt: TGCAGTTCCGAGGGCCACAGCACAGATACGCAGTATTTT
CDR3aa: CSSEGHSTDTQYF
d_gene: .
v_gene: TRBV20-1
j_gene: TRBJ2-3
abundance: .

CDR3nt: TGTGCGACGAAGGGACTAGCGGGAGAAGTCACCGGGGAGCTGTTTTTT
CDR3aa: CATKGLAGEVTGELFF
d_gene: TRBD2
v_gene: TRBV27
j_gene: TRBJ2-2
abundance: few

CDR3nt: TGTGCCAGCAGTCCCGGGACCCGGAACACTGAAGCTTTCTTT
CDR3aa: CASSPGTRNTEAFF
d_gene: .
v_gene: TRBV12-3/TRBV12-4
j_gene: TRBJ1-1
abundance: many

CDR3nt: TGTGCCAGCAGCCAACCGACAGGGGGCTACGAGCAGTACTTC
CDR3aa: CASSQPTGGYEQYF
d_gene: TRBD1
v_gene: TRBV3-1
j_gene: TRBJ2-7
abundance: .

CDR3nt: TGCGCCAGCAGTGAACACAGGACCGTGTCCCAGTACTTC
CDR3aa: CASSEHRTVSQYF
d_gene: .
v_gene: TRBV10-2
j_gene: TRBJ2-5
abundance: few

CDR3nt: TGCAGTGCTAGAGATATCGGTACAGGGCGTCTCGAGCGGAGCTACACCTTC
CDR3aa: CSARDIGTGRLERSYTF
d_gene: .
v_gene: TRBV20-1
j_gene: TRBJ1-2
abundance: few

CDR3nt: TGTGCCAGCAGCCCCCGCGGACGGGGCCCTTGGGAGCAGTACTTC
CDR3aa: CASSPRGRGPWEQYF
d_gene: .
v_gene: TRBV5-5
j_gene: TRBJ2-7
abundance: few

CDR3nt: TGTGCCAGCAGAGGCACTAGCGGATCCTACGAGCAGTACTTC
CDR3aa: CASRGTSGSYEQYF
d_gene: TRBD2
v_gene: TRBV12-3/TRBV12-4
j_gene: TRBJ2-7
abundance: many

CDR3nt: TGCGCCAGCAGCTGGGTTTTGGGGACGGCGGCGCGGGCCTACGAGCAGTACTTC
CDR3aa: CASSWVLGTAARAYEQYF
d_gene: .
v_gene: TRBV5-1
j_gene: TRBJ2-7
abundance: .

CDR3nt: TGTGCCAGCAGCTTAACTGGGGTGGGCAGCACAGATACGCAGTATTTT
CDR3aa: CASSLTGVGSTDTQYF
d_gene: .
v_gene: TRBV7-2
j_gene: TRBJ2-3
abundance: .

CDR3nt: TGTGCCAGCAGTCCCAATCCGTGGGGGGGTACAGATACGCAGTATTTT
CDR3aa: CASSPNPWGGTDTQYF
d_gene: TRBD2
v_gene: TRBV12-3/TRBV12-4
j_gene: TRBJ2-3
abundance: few

CDR3nt: TGTGCCAGCAGCCCCCACAGACTTTCGAACACCGGGGAGCTGTTTTTT
CDR3aa: CASSPHRLSNTGELFF
d_gene: .
v_gene: TRBV21-1
j_gene: TRBJ2-2
abundance: .

CDR3nt: TGCGCCAGCAGCTCGGACAGACCCTTGGATGAAAAACTGTTTTTT
CDR3aa: CASSSDRPLDEKLFF
d_gene: .
v_gene: TRBV5-1
j_gene: TRBJ1-4
abundance: .

CDR3nt: TGTGCCAGCAGTTTAGGGGCCAGGGGAGCACCCTACGAGCAGTACTTC
CDR3aa: CASSLGARGAPYEQYF
d_gene: .
v_gene: TRBV27
j_gene: TRBJ2-7
abundance: few

CDR3nt: TGTGCTAGTGGATATTTGACGGAGACTGGGGCCAACGTCCTGACTTTC
CDR3aa: CASGYLTETGANVLTF
d_gene: .
v_gene: TRBV12-5
j_gene: TRBJ2-6
abundance: .

CDR3nt: TGCAGTGCTAGCTCAGGCGAGAGCTCCTACAATGAGCAGTTCTTC
CDR3aa: CSASSGESSYNEQFF
d_gene: .
v_gene: TRBV20-1
j_gene: TRBJ2-1
abundance: many

CDR3nt: TGTGCCAGCAGCGCGGGACAGGTTATGAACACTGAAGCTTTCTTT
CDR3aa: CASSAGQVMNTEAFF
d_gene: TRBD1
v_gene: TRBV7-9
j_gene: TRBJ1-1
abundance: .

CDR3nt: TGCGCCAGCAGCTCTAGCGGGAGTTATGACACCGGGGAGCTGTTTTTT
CDR3aa: CASSSSGSYDTGELFF
d_gene: TRBD2
v_gene: TRBV4-1
j_gene: TRBJ2-2
abundance: .

CDR3nt: TGCGCCAGCAGCTTGGGTGATACAACCTCTGGAAACACCATATATTTT
CDR3aa: CASSLGDTTSGNTIYF
d_gene: .
v_gene: TRBV5-1
j_gene: TRBJ1-3
abundance: .

CDR3nt: TGTGCCAGCAGAAGTACAGGGGGTCCGCCCCCAGATACGCAGTATTTT
CDR3aa: CASRSTGGPPPDTQYF
d_gene: TRBD1
v_gene: TRBV12-3/TRBV12-4
j_gene: TRBJ2-3
abundance: .

CDR3nt: TGTGCCAGCAGCCATGGGAGCGGTGCAGATACGCAGTATTTT
CDR3aa: CASSHGSGADTQYF
d_gene: .
v_gene: TRBV4-2
j_gene: TRBJ2-3
abundance: many